Described below is a single T cell receptor (beta chain) sequence and its context. The target antigen is unknown. The data were produced by immunoSEQ multiplex PCR, yet TCRdb's version contains in-frame clones alone and is incomplete. The data contain around 100,000 clones, around 67% of them singletons. Trimming took 0 bases from V and 4 from J, leaving 15 bases between them. Germline V lookup: CDR1 SGHVS, CDR2 FNYEAQ. The CDR3 is 17 amino acids. This entry belongs to a study of shared clonotypes between healthy human individuals. Whole-study results and caveats: All-four-donor shared clonotypes had higher generation probabilities than non-shared clonotypes did. In several donors, roughly 5.2% of naive CD4 clonotypes appeared in common.

The genes are TRBV7-6 and TRBJ2-2; a possible D gene is TRBD2 (5 bases). This receptor was taken from a young man in good health. The sample taken for sequencing was memory CD8+ T cells sorted from blood. Subset: CD45RO+ cells pooled with CCR7-negative TemRA cells. The CDR3 sequence: CASSLASAAASTGELFF. The CDR3 DNA reads as TGTGCCAGCAGCTTAGCGTCGGCAGCGGCGAGCACCGGGGAGCTGTTTTTT.